The present entry profiles one TCR beta chain with its context. Its antigen is currently unknown. The repertoire was sequenced with immunoSEQ multiplex PCR; TCRdb's copy has only in-frame clones and lacks some. Among some 50,000 clones listed, 70% to 75% were seen once. These data originate in a study of vaccination effects on CD4 cells after COVID-19. The authors isolated CD4+ T cells after approximately 9 days of culture. Cells had half their medium changed to IL-2 medium on days 3 and 7. CDR3 size: 15 residues. Germline CDR1 SGHRS, CDR2 YFSETQ. The trim removed 0 bases at V and 3 bases at J, leaving 4 bases unmatched.

The sequence came from a human donor who had a prior SARS-CoV-2 infection. V gene TRBV5-1 combines with J gene TRBJ2-3; the match to TRBD2 covers 7 bases. Sequencing used CD4+ T cells from PBMCs cultured without peptide, obtained before COVID-19 vaccination. CDR3 region: CASSLGLAETDTQYF. DNA for the CDR3: TGCGCCAGCAGCTTGGGACTAGCCGAGACAGATACGCAGTATTTT. Looking up the rest from reference TRBV5-1 and TRBJ2-3 gives the full variable domain: KAGVTQTPRYLIKTRGQQVTLSCSPISGHRSVSWYQQTPGQGLQFLFEYFSETQRNKGNFPGRFSGRQFSNSRSEMNVSTLELGDSALYLCASSLGLAETDTQYFGPGTRLTVL.